The source of this TCR beta chain is a study of cytomegalovirus exposure and HLA in healthy donors. J was trimmed by 3 bases and V by 6 bases; bases with no gene match: 9. Germline CDR1 and CDR2: SQVTM and ANQGSEA. This CDR3 comprises 15 residues. The PCR made use of 60 Vbeta and 13 Jbeta primers. Measured with immunoSEQ multiplex PCR; TCRdb has only the in-frame clones, and not every one. The table lists under 150,000 clones, 65% to 90% of them singletons, with about 11% in the top ten. This clone occurred a few times. The clonotype comes from a male donor in good health and CMV-seropositive. The sample consisted of PBMCs. V and J are TRBV29-1 and TRBJ2-5; TRBD2 matches 11 bases. The CDR3 spells CSVDSSGRLEETQYF. CDR3 coding DNA: TGCAGCGTCGACTCTAGCGGGAGGTTGGAAGAGACCCAGTACTTC. The complete variable domain, with remaining parts taken from reference TRBV29-1 and TRBJ2-5, reads SAVISQKPSRDICQRGTSLTIQCQVDSQVTMMFWYRQQPGQSLTLIATANQGSEATYESGFVIDKFPISRPNLTFSTLTVSNMSPEDSSIYLCSVDSSGRLEETQYFGPGTRLLVL.